Below are 16 T cell receptor beta chains sequenced from a single sample in a study of breast tumors, draining lymph nodes, adjacent tissues (dated by TCRdb to about 2016). The library was produced with multiplex PCR. The sample was run on an Illumina HiSeq 2000. TCRdb took the public reads, trimmed them with fastp at Q25, ran MiXCR for clone calling and kept in-frame beta chains. Here each entry gathers all rows of one CDR3 protein and keeps the most common genes and DNA. The sample yields some 66,000 distinct CDR3 sequences; approximately 57% were counted once. Jointly, the top ten make up approximately 18% of the sample. Input material: breast tumor tissue. Receptors were obtained from a female donor with breast cancer. Some clones in this sample may be carry-over from other donors' samples.

The V call is TRBV6-5, the J call TRBJ2-7, with 9 nucleotides matching TRBD2. Germline-derived CDR1 and CDR2 are MNHEY and SVGAGI. Trimming removed 4 bases from V and 1 base from J; junction bases left unmatched: 11. This CDR3 has 17 residues. Here the CDR3 reads CASSSLAGPPGSYEQYF. As DNA, the CDR3 is TGTGCCAGCAGTTCCCTAGCGGGACCTCCCGGTTCCTACGAGCAGTACTTC.

This chain connects TRBV7-9 to TRBJ2-7, with 12 nucleotides matching TRBD1. From germline, CDR1 is SEHNR and CDR2 FQNEAQ (reference sequence). This CDR3 contains 15 residues. J lost 3 bases, V lost 2 bases, and 2 bases had no gene match. The CDR3 DNA sequence: TGTGCCAGCAGCTTATGGGACAGGGGGCGCTACGAGCAGTACTTC. Its protein product is CASSLWDRGRYEQYF.

In this sample, this clonotype turned up many times. CDR3: CASSEGNTISTF. In DNA, the CDR3 is TGTGCCAGCAGTGAAGGGAACACCATCTCCACCTTC. The rearrangement uses TRBV2 and TRBJ1-2, with no clear D. The length of the CDR3 is 12 residues. Trimming shortened V by 1 base and J by 13 bases, and 13 bases separated the two germline ends. Germline values: CDR1 SNHLY, CDR2 FYNNEI.

The chain combines TRBV29-1 with TRBJ2-1, with TRBD1 as a possible D gene (5 bases). The V and J ends lost 3 bases and 6 bases respectively, with 12 bases between them. Germline V gene lookup returns CDR1 SQVTM and CDR2 ANQGSEA. The CDR3 covers 13 residues. CDR3 sequence (DNA): TGCAGCGTTGACTATAGGGGAAGCAATGAGCAGTTCTTC. Translation gives CSVDYRGSNEQFF.

The chain employs TRBV15 and TRBJ2-1, with D perhaps TRBD1 (5 bases). Per the germline V gene, CDR1 is LNHNV and CDR2 is YYDKDF (reference sequence). The CDR3 extends over 11 amino acids. The V end lost 7 bases, the J end lost 6 bases, and 7 bases lay between the germline ends. This CDR3 reads CATTGINEQFF. CDR3 sequence (DNA): TGTGCCACCACAGGGATCAATGAGCAGTTCTTC.

CDR3 bases: TGCGCCAGCAGTGAGTATCAGGGGAACAACGAGCAGTACTTC. Translating gives CASSEYQGNNEQYF. The chain combines TRBV10-2 with TRBJ2-7; a weak D match, TRBD1 (6 bases). Trimming stripped 1 base from V and 5 bases from J, with 12 bases between. Germline V gene data show CDR1 as WSHSY and CDR2 as SAAADI. The CDR3 consists of 14 residues.

V is TRBV14 and J is TRBJ2-7; the match to TRBD2 covers 15 bases. CDR3 size: 16 residues. The germline V gene has CDR1 SGHDN and CDR2 FVKESK. Unmatched junction bases numbered 7, after V lost 4 bases and J lost 6 bases. As DNA, the CDR3 is TGTGCCAGCAGCCCACTCGGGGGACTAGCGGGAGGCGAGCAGTACTTC. As protein: CASSPLGGLAGGEQYF.

J is TRBJ2-7 and V is TRBV7-2, with D possibly called TRBD1 or TRBD2 (5 bases each). Germline assignment: CDR1 SGHTA and CDR2 FQGNSA. The V gene lost 0 bases and the J gene lost 4 bases, with 10 bases spanning the gap. This CDR3 region has 14 residues. The CDR3 nucleotides are TGTGCCAGCAGCTTAGCCGGGGCGACTTACGAGCAGTACTTC. It codes for CASSLAGATYEQYF.

This rearrangement joins TRBV7-3 to TRBJ1-6, with TRBD1 identical over 8 bases. Germline values: CDR1 SGHTA, CDR2 FQGTGA. The CDR3 extends over 16 amino acids. The trim removed 4 bases at V and 7 bases at J, leaving 9 bases unmatched. As DNA, the CDR3 is TGTGCCAGCAGCTCCCCCGGGACAGGAGCCAATTCACCCCTCCACTTT. Translating gives CASSSPGTGANSPLHF.

The chain couples TRBV5-8 to TRBJ2-5, with TRBD2 matching 14 bases. CDR3 length equals 16 residues. With V trimmed by 0 bases and J by 5 bases, 3 bases remained unmatched. CDR1 and CDR2 (germline): SGHTS, YDEGEE. CDR3 sequence (DNA): TGTGCCAGCAGCTTGGGGGGACTAGCGGGAGATGAGACCCAGTACTTC. It translates to CASSLGGLAGDETQYF.

This clonotype was counted between two and nine times. V is TRBV7-9 and J is TRBJ1-4; possibly TRBD1 for D (5 bases). Trimming took 8 bases from V and 8 from J, leaving 15 bases between them. This CDR3 region has 13 residues. Germline lookup yields CDR1 SEHNR and CDR2 FQNEAQ (reference sequence). As DNA, the CDR3 is TGTGCCAGCGGGCGTGGGTGGGACGAAAAACTGTTTTTT. Encoded protein: CASGRGWDEKLFF.

This clonotype has a count of ten or more. V gene TRBV6-1 combines with J gene TRBJ1-5; 9 bases match TRBD1. V lost 8 bases, J lost 4 bases, and 9 bases stayed unmatched. This CDR3 comprises 15 residues. Germline assignment: CDR1 MNHNS and CDR2 SASEGT. CDR3 in DNA: TGTGCCAGCCGAAGGGACAGGGTGGAAAATCAGCCCCAGCATTTT. Its translation is CASRRDRVENQPQHF.

The chain couples TRBV7-8 to TRBJ2-5; either TRBD1 or TRBD2 may supply D (8 bases each). V was trimmed by 6 bases and J by 9 bases, leaving 29 bases between them. CDR1 is SGHVS, CDR2 FQNEAQ, per germline. This CDR3 contains 17 residues. CDR3 in DNA: TGTGCCAGCAGTTCAAATCAGGGGGCGGGGGGCAATCAGTCCCAGTACTTC. Translated, it gives CASSSNQGAGGNQSQYF. The variable domain in full, completed from reference TRBV7-8 and TRBJ2-5, reads GAGVSQSPRYKVAKRGQDVALRCDPISGHVSLFWYQQALGQGPEFLTYFQNEAQLDKSGLPSDRFFAERPEGSVSTLKIQRTQQEDSAVYLCASSSNQGAGGNQSQYFGPGTRLLVL.

This clonotype appeared many times. The chain recombines TRBV19 with TRBJ2-7; D is uncertain. This CDR3 is built from 12 residues. The germline V gene has CDR1 LNHDA and CDR2 SQIVND (reference sequence). Trimming pared 3 bases from V and 5 bases from J, leaving 8 bases between. CDR3 protein: CASSMGRDEQYF. The CDR3 DNA sequence: TGTGCCAGTAGTATGGGAAGGGACGAGCAGTACTTC.

This rearrangement joins TRBV2 to TRBJ1-5; 8 nucleotides match TRBD1. The V segment lost 6 bases and the J segment 5 bases; nucleotides outside the gene matches: 9. Per the germline V gene, CDR1 is SNHLY and CDR2 is FYNNEI. The CDR3 has 15 residues. Here the CDR3 DNA reads TGTGCCAGCAGCCCACGACAGGGGCCAGATCAGCCCCAGCATTTT. It yields the protein CASSPRQGPDQPQHF.

This clonotype was detected only a few times. The rearrangement joins TRBV2 to TRBJ2-1; 11 bases line up with TRBD2. The V gene's germline CDR1 is SNHLY and CDR2 FYNNEI. J lost 9 bases, V lost 6 bases, and 10 bases had no gene match. This CDR3 is built from 15 residues. The CDR3 coding sequence is TGTGCCAGCAGCAAACTAGCGGGAGTAACCGGTGAGCAGTTCTTC. It specifies CASSKLAGVTGEQFF.